This TCR beta chain was observed in a study of cytomegalovirus exposure and HLA in healthy donors listed by TCRdb under 2017. Regarding the study in general: According to an earlier analysis of a few hundred of the donors, about 179 million T cells yielded roughly 100 million unique TCR beta sequences and approximately 280 Gb of sequence data. The study used immunosequencing to profile the T cell repertoires of 600 to 850 subjects and linked those repertoires to cytomegalovirus serostatus. In a later genetic analysis, genome-wide SNP genotypes for about three fifths of the roughly 670 donors were used, and that subset was treated as a discovery cohort. High-throughput TCR immunosequencing, statistical association of individual TCRs with disease status, and machine learning were combined to predict cytomegalovirus infection status. The aim of the study was to test whether cataloging public T cell receptors could identify signatures of past pathogen exposure. Rather than drawing on any new phenotypic data, the later analysis identified candidate immune exposures from TCR beta sequences and the way those sequences occurred across donors. An earlier analysis of a few hundred of the donors applied high-throughput TCR beta sequencing to assess whether each TCR beta V gene segment acted as functional or pseudogenic. To study patterns of TCR occurrence, a later analysis re-analyzed previously published TCR beta repertoires from 700 or so donors and added high-resolution HLA genotyping. Class I and class II HLA loci were covered by the typing at four-digit resolution. Of the 300 to 500 genotyped donors, 65% to 90% were placed in the genetic ancestry cluster associated with self-reported Caucasian donors. Approximately 300 gigabases of sequencing data and around 85 million unique TCR sequences made up an early release that covered fewer than 650 HLA-typed donors. All discovery cohort repertoires had been generated on a single sequencing platform. Donor age, sex, ethnicity and CMV serostatus were collected together with the repertoire data. Typing coverage differed by locus: A, B, C, DRB1 and DQB1 were typed in about 620-630 donors, DQA1 in about 560, DPA1 in around 580, and DPB1 in 400 to 480. Among some 400 genotyped donors of the cohort, an average of roughly 240,000 unique TCR beta nucleotide sequences were sequenced per donor, roughly 20% of them non-productive. A few DR-DQ haplotypes were handled as single units for association and clustering because linkage in the cohort was strong. In addition to the first cohort of approximately 650 subjects, a separate validation cohort of 120 different subjects was used. Study-wide findings and limitations: The cohort was sequenced for TCR beta chains only, and without alpha or paired-chain data the features that could be detected were limited. Because counts were too low, about 18 rarely observed V segments, including chromosome 9 orphons, were excluded from the earlier analysis of 587 of the donors. Most TCR sequences were observed very rarely across donors, whereas some public TCRs were present in many individuals. Linkage disequilibrium might explain the correlated functional status among segregating V segments, but an unknown experimental factor could not be ruled out. Roughly uniform sequencing depth across donors was assumed in presence/absence analyses, although this assumption may not hold. A later genetic analysis associated a missense DCLRE1C variant with V-gene and J-gene trimming of TCR beta chains, and an independent cohort replicated the association. When HLA alleles, especially DR and DQ, strongly co-occurred, attributing TCR associations to individual alleles was difficult. Because some donors lacked HLA typing at each locus, the association tests relied only on the typed subset. A few of the identified cytomegalovirus-associated TCR beta chains were confirmed in vitro to be specific for cytomegalovirus antigens. In an earlier analysis of some 640 of the donors, most TCR beta V segments were observed in productive rearrangements about 90% or about 30% of the time, broadly matching IMGT annotations. In a later analysis, HLA-associated TCR beta chains showed more clonal expansion and lower generation probabilities than non-associated chains that were equally common. In a later analysis, around 17,000 TCR beta sequences were associated with specific HLA alleles at a false discovery rate of 0.05. CMV serostatus was the only immune exposure information available for the cohort. A cluster of highly shared sequence variants was judged likely to be a technical artifact of the sequencing pipeline. According to a later genetic analysis, donors in an Asian-associated ancestry cluster had fewer N-insertions in productive TCRs than the roughly 700-donor mean. Most CMV-associated TCR beta chains appeared to be HLA-restricted in a later analysis, and the HLA associations seemed to be driven largely by CMV exposure. In both the original and validation cohorts, the classifier was reported to diagnose cytomegalovirus status with high specificity and sensitivity. In the study, about 150 TCR beta chains were listed as associated with cytomegalovirus. A further reported finding was that TCR beta sequences accurately predicted the HLA-A and HLA-B alleles for most subjects in the first cohort. According to a later analysis, parvovirus B19, influenza, CMV and Epstein-Barr virus appeared linked to several top co-occurrence clusters. A later analysis found that TCR association rates varied across HLA loci, with DRB1 alleles showing the most associated TCRs and HLA-C alleles the fewest. According to the authors, the approach could potentially be generalized to other disease states and immunological phenotypes.

This clone was seen only once. There is no known antigen for this receptor. The record has no base qualities; no much larger clone is one base away. Library prep was done by the immunoSEQ multiplex PCR assay. For the multiplex PCR, a mixture combining 60 forward primers for TCR Vbeta segments and 13 reverse primers for TCR Jbeta segments was used. The CDR3 region of rearranged TCR beta genes was amplified from genomic DNA by a multiplex PCR assay. The amplified TCR beta libraries were sequenced on the Illumina HiSeq System as 87-base-pair reads. The study's own analysis went as follows. Across the 700 or so repertoires, a later analysis counted approximately 83 million unique TCR beta chains, 9.5 million to 12 million of which were shared by at least two donors. A nearest-neighbor algorithm error-corrected the raw reads and collapsed the reads into unique sequences, merging closely related sequences to remove PCR and sequencing errors. V, D and J gene segments were assigned by aligning CDR3 sequences to IMGT reference sequences. For a sequence to be retained, a match of at least six nucleotides to both a V gene segment and a J gene segment was required. A rearrangement counted as productive if the CDR3 had no stop codons and remained in frame with V and J, and every other rearrangement counted as non-productive. CDR3 was defined according to IMGT convention as the region running from the second conserved V-encoded cysteine to the conserved J-encoded phenylalanine. The earlier analysis of 587 of the donors excluded sequences that lacked an unambiguous match to a single V gene segment. In an earlier analysis of around 600 of the donors, V segments were called functional above 56.7% productive rearrangements and were called segregating when the between-donor standard deviation exceeded 5%. A statistical classification framework was developed to diagnose cytomegalovirus status using the catalog of TCR beta chain sequences. In a later analysis, TCR nucleotide sequences were compared against IMGT/GENE-DB human TR gene sequences so that V and J genes could be assigned. Using the TCRdist pipeline, a later analysis assigned CDR3 sequences along with most-parsimonious VDJ recombination scenarios. In a later analysis, every TCR beta chain was defined by the combination of its CDR3 amino acid sequence and its V-gene family, and reads without a unique V-gene family were dropped. In a later analysis, 500 to 650 highly shared, low-generation-probability nucleotide sequences were removed to address suspected cross-contamination and a sequencing artifact. In a later analysis, a clonal expansion index for each public chain was calculated from normalized within-repertoire ranks of inferred template counts. In a later analysis, generation probabilities were computed using a VDJ recombination model fitted to out-of-frame rearrangements, and the results were checked against IGoR. A later analysis scored TCR-TCR, TCR-HLA and TCR-CMV co-occurrence with hypergeometric tests, applying a repertoire-size bias correction to TCR pairs. False discovery rates were estimated in a later analysis by permuting HLA or CMV assignments 20 times. In a later analysis, co-occurring TCRs were grouped using DBSCAN, with TCRdist sequence similarity added in when clustering inside HLA-allele-positive subsets. Repertoires with fewer than 30,000 or more than 120,000 public chains, plus five repertoires with anomalous nucleotide sharing, were excluded from co-occurrence clustering. TCRdb carries this immuneACCESS record with in-frame sequences only. Its versions omit some clonotypes, under half of them owing to an unresolved V gene in the studies checked, with the rest unexplained. The V and J calls and clone size were taken over from that table, and D and trimming were inferred from the DNA. This sample lists roughly 220,000 clones; roughly 80% were detected once. The top ten constitute about 2.6% of the sample.

The cohort was made up of 666 healthy bone marrow donors. All cohort members were sampled while nominally healthy, although unrecorded immune exposures were likely present. The donor was CMV seronegative and was included in the group of about 350 seronegative cohort members. Each donor provided a peripheral blood sample, and peripheral blood mononuclear cells were used for TCR beta sequencing. Genomic DNA extraction from the blood cell samples was performed with the Qiagen DNeasy Blood Extraction Kit. The sequenced sample was PBMCs. The TCR comes from a woman in her forties in good health and CMV-seronegative.

The base sequence is TGTGCCAGCACCCAGGAGGGCTACCCCGTCCAGTACTTC. Translation gives CASTQEGYPVQYF. This chain joins TRBV2 to TRBJ2-5, with a weak D call of TRBD2 (6 bases match). The trim is 7 bases for V and 10 bases for J, with a gap of 19 bases between the germline ends. Per the germline V gene, SNHLY is the CDR1 and FYNNEI is the CDR2. Counted from cysteine to phenylalanine, this CDR3 has 13 amino acids. Here the CDR3 DNA is all that survives: 39 bases in frame from base 1.